This note documents a single T cell receptor beta chain sequence. This clone was seen a few times. The specificity of this receptor is unknown. Per-base quality was not reported, and no clone a single base away is much larger than it. The data derive from a study of blood T cell repertoires in COVID-19 (dated by TCRdb to about 2020). Describing the broader study: Collaborator samples came from the United States, Italy and Spain and covered acute and convalescent phases of COVID-19. The prospective study material was composed of cDNA or gDNA derived from T cells, B-cell-depleted T cells, or PBMCs. Deeply sampled blood TCRbeta repertoires from subjects exposed to, actively infected with, or recovered from COVID-19 were included in the dataset. The repertoires were released in a freely available public database meant as a resource for research on the immune response to SARS-CoV-2. The samples were drawn from the first 160 participants of the ongoing ImmuneRACE study and from more than 1,000 subjects provided by 6 global collaborators. A de-identified subject ID, COVID-19 status, age in years and sex were almost always included in the sample metadata. HLA class I and class II types, where available, came from metadata supplied by the sample provider rather than from assay-based typing.

Its CDR3 holds 13 amino acids, cysteine through phenylalanine. The read is trimmed to its CDR3 DNA, 39 bases read in frame from base 1. CDR1 SGHTA and CDR2 FQGTGA were looked up in the germline V gene. V was cut back by 5 bases and J by 7 bases, leaving a gap of 9 bases between them. TCRbeta CDR3 regions were amplified from genomic DNA using the immunoSEQ Assay, a bias-controlled multiplex PCR. The paper's data handling went like this. Nucleated cell counts per sample were estimated from amplification of reference gene primers within the assay. To quantify the absolute abundance of each unique TCRbeta CDR3 rearrangement, sequence reads were collapsed and filtered. For each sample, productive Simpson clonality was calculated by taking the square root of Simpson's diversity index across productive rearrangements. Entries here come from immuneACCESS through TCRdb and include only in-frame sequences with V and J called. Some clones fail to appear in such tables; in the studies checked, an unresolved V gene covers under half of the shortfall, and the cause of the remainder is unknown. That table is the source of V, J and clone size, and D and trimming were worked out from the DNA. The sample table shows approximately 320,000 clones, and approximately 90% are seen once. Clones ranked in the top ten supply about 8.9% of the sample.

In the prospective study, participants were about 18 to 100 years old, resided in fewer than 25 geographic areas of the United States, and were enrolled through a virtual design. In the prospective study, cohorts were assigned on the basis of participant-reported clinical history obtained from a screening survey and a study questionnaire. Recovered participants in ImmuneRACE Cohort 3 were defined by two consecutive negative NP/OP PCR tests, clearance by a healthcare professional, or resolution of symptoms. Each participant in the prospective study had whole blood, serum and a nasopharyngeal or oropharyngeal swab collected by mobile phlebotomists. Prospective study participants could optionally give additional blood draws and questionnaires over an approximately 2-month period. Prospective study blood samples were shipped either frozen or at room temperature before DNA extraction. Overall study results and their limits: The amount of clinical and demographic metadata varied by source and participant and was provided uncurated.

The sequencing input was PBMCs or T cells enriched from blood (not recorded which). The V and J genes are TRBV7-3 and TRBJ1-6; confidence is insufficient to name the D gene. The TCR originated in a young woman who had recovered from COVID-19. The nucleotide sequence reads TGTGCCAGCAGCGTAGCGGGGAATTCACCCCTCCACTTT. The resulting protein is CASSVAGNSPLHF.